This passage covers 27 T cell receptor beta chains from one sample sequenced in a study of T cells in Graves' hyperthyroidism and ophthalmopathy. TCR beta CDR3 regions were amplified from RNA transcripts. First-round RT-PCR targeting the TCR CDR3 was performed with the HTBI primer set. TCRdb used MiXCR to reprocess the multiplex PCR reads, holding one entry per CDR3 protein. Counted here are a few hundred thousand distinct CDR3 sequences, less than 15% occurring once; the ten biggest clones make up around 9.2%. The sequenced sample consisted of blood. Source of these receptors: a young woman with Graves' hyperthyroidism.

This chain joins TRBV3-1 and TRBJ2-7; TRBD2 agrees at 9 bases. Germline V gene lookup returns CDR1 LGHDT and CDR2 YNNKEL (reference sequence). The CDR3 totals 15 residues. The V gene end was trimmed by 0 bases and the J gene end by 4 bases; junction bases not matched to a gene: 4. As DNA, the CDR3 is TGTGCCAGCAGCCAAGATCTAAGCGGGGGGTACGAGCAGTACTTC. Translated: CASSQDLSGGYEQYF.

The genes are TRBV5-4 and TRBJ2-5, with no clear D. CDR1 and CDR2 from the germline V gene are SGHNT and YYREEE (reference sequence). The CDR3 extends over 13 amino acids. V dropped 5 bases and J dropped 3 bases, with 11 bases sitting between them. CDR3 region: CASSLQTKETQYF. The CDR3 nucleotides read TGTGCCAGCAGTCTACAGACAAAAGAGACCCAGTACTTC.

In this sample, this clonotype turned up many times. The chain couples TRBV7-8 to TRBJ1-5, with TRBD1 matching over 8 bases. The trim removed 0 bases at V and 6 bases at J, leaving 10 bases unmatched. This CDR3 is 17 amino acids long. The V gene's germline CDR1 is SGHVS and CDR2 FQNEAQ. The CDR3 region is CASSLAHMTGVGQPQHF. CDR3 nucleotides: TGTGCCAGCAGCTTAGCTCACATGACAGGGGTGGGTCAGCCCCAGCATTTT.

The CDR3: CSATIAGRDTGELFF. As DNA, the CDR3 is TGCAGTGCTACAATAGCGGGGAGGGACACCGGGGAGCTGTTTTTT. The rearrangement joins TRBV20-1 to TRBJ2-2, with 8 positions matching TRBD2. The CDR3 covers 15 residues. CDR1 is DFQATT and CDR2 is SNEGSKA in the germline V gene (reference sequence). V was clipped by 4 bases and J by 3 bases; unmatched bases: 7.

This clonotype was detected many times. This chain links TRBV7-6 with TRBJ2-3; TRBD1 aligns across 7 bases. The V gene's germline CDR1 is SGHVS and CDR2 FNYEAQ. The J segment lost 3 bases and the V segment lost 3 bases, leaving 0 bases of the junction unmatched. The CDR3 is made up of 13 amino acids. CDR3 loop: CASSFRGTDTQYF. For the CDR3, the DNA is TGTGCCAGCAGCTTCAGGGGGACAGATACGCAGTATTTT.

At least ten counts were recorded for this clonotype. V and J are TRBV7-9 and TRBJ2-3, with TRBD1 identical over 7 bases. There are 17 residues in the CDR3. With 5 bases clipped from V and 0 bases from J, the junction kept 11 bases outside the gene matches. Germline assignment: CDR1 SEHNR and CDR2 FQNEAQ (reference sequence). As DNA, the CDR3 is TGTGCCAGCAGCACCTACAGGGGTCCACCTAGCACAGATACGCAGTATTTT. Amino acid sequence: CASSTYRGPPSTDTQYF.

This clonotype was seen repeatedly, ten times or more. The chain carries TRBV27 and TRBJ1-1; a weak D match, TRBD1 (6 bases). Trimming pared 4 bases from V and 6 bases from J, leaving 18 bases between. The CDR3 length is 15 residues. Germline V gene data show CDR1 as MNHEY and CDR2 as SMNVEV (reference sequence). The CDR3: CASSYGTGLGSEAFF. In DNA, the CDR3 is TGTGCCAGCAGTTATGGTACAGGGTTGGGCTCTGAAGCTTTCTTT.

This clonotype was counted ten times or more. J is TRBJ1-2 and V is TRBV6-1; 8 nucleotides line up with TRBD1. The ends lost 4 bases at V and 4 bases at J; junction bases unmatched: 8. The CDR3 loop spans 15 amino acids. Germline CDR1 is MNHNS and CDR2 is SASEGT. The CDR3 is CASSGQGLGTYGYTF. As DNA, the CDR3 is TGTGCCAGCAGTGGACAGGGGTTGGGAACCTATGGCTACACCTTC.

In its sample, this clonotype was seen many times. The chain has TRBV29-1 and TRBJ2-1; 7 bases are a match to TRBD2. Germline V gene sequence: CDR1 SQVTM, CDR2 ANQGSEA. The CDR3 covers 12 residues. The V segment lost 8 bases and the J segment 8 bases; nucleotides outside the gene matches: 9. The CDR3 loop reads CSSRTSWDEQFF. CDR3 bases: TGCAGCTCACGGACTAGTTGGGATGAGCAGTTCTTC.

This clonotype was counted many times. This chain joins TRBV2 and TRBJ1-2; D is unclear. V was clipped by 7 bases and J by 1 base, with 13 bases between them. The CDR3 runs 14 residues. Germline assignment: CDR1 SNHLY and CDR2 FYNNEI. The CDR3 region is CASTGRSSNYGYTF. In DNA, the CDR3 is TGTGCCAGCACCGGCAGGTCGAGTAACTATGGCTACACCTTC.

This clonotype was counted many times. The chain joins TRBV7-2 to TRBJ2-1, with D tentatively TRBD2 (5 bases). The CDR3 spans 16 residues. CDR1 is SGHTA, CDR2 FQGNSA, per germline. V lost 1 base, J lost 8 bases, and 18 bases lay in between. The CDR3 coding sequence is TGTGCCAGCAGCTTAGATACGGGATTGAGATGGGATGAGCAGTTCTTC. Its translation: CASSLDTGLRWDEQFF. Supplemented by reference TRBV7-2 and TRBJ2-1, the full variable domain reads GAGVSQSPSNKVTEKGKDVELRCDPISGHTALYWYRQSLGQGLEFLIYFQGNSAPDKSGLPSDRFSAERTGGSVSTLTIQRTQQEDSAVYLCASSLDTGLRWDEQFFGPGTRLTVL.

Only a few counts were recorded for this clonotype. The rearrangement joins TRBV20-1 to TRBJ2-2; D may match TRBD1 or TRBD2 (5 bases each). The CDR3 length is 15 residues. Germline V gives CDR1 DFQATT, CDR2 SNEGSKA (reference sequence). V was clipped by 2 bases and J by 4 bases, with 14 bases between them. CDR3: CSARWGRGSTGELFF. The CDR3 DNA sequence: TGCAGTGCTAGATGGGGGAGAGGTTCCACCGGGGAGCTGTTTTTT.

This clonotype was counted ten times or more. The CDR3 sequence is CASILFHQPQHF. CDR3 nucleotide sequence: TGTGCCAGCATCCTCTTCCATCAGCCCCAGCATTTT. The V and J genes are TRBV27 and TRBJ1-5; D unresolved. The CDR3 covers 12 residues. CDR1 MNHEY and CDR2 SMNVEV come from the germline V gene (reference sequence). V dropped 7 bases and J dropped 5 bases, with 9 bases sitting between them.

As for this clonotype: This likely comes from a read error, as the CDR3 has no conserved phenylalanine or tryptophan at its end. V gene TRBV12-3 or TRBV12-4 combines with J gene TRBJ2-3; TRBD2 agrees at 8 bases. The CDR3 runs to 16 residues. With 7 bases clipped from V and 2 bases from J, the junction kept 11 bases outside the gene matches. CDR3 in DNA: TGTGCCAGCACGCTGGTACTAGCGGAGAACACAGATACGCAGTATCTT. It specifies CASTLVLAENTDTQYL.

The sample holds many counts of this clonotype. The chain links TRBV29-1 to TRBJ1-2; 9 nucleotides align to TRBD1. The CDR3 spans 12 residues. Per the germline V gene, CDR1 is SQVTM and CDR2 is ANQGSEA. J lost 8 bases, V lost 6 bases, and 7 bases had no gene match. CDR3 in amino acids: CSVPRTGEGYTF. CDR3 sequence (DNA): TGCAGCGTCCCTAGGACAGGGGAAGGCTACACCTTC.

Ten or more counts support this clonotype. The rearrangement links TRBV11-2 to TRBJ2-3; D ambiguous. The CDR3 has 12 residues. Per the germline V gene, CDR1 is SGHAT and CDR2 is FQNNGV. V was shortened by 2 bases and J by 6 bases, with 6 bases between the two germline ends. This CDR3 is CASSLNRDTQYF. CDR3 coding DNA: TGTGCCAGCAGCTTAAACCGGGATACGCAGTATTTT.

The CDR3 sequence is CAIRRGPKYGYTF. CDR3 DNA: TGTGCCATCAGGAGGGGTCCCAAATATGGCTACACCTTC. The chain is built from TRBV10-3 and TRBJ1-2; D may be TRBD1 (5 bases). Looked up from germline, CDR1 is ENHRY and CDR2 is SYGVKD. Deletions cut 6 bases from V and 5 bases from J, with 13 bases between. This CDR3 has 13 residues.

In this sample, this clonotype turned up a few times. In nucleotides, the CDR3 is TGTGCCACCCTTATCCAGGGTCACACCGGGGAGCTGTTTTTT. This encodes CATLIQGHTGELFF. This sequence joins TRBV28 and TRBJ2-2, with D perhaps matching TRBD1 (5 bases). CDR1 and CDR2 from the germline V gene are MDHEN and SYDVKM. V was clipped by 10 bases and J by 3 bases, with 15 bases between them. The CDR3 length is 14 residues. Filled out from reference TRBV28 and TRBJ2-2, the complete variable domain reads DVKVTQSSRYLVKRTGEKVFLECVQDMDHENMFWYRQDPGLGLRLIYFSYDVKMKEKGDIPEGYSVSREKKERFSLILESASTNQTSMYLCATLIQGHTGELFFGEGSRLTVL.

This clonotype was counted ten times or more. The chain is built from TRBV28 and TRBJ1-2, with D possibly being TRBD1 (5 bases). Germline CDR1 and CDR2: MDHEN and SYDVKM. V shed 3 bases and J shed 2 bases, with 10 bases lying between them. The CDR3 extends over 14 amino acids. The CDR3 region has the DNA TGTGCCAGCAGTTTTAGAGGGGCCAACTATGGCTACACCTTC. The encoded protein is CASSFRGANYGYTF.

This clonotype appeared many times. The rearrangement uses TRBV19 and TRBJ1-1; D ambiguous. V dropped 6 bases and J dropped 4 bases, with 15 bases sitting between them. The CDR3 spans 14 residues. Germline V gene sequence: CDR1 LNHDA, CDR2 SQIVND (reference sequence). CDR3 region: CASSATPVGTEAFF. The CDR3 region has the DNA TGTGCCAGTAGCGCGACCCCGGTGGGCACTGAAGCTTTCTTT.

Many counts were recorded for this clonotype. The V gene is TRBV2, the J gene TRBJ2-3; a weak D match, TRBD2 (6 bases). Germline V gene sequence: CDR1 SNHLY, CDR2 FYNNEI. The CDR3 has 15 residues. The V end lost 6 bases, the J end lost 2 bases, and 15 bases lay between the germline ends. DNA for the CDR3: TGTGCCAGCAGCGTCACGCGGGGAGCCACAGATACGCAGTATTTT. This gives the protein CASSVTRGATDTQYF.

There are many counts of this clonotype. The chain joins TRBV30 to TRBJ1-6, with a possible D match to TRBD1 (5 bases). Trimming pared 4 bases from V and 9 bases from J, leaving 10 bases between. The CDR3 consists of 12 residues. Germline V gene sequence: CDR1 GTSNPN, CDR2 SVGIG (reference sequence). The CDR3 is CAWKVGGSPLHF. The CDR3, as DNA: TGTGCCTGGAAAGTCGGGGGTTCACCCCTCCACTTT.

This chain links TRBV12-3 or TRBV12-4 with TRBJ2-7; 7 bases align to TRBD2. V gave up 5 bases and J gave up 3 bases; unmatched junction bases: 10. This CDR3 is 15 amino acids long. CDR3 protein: CASSHGGSKGYEQYF. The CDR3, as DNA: TGTGCCAGCAGTCACGGGGGGAGCAAAGGCTACGAGCAGTACTTC.

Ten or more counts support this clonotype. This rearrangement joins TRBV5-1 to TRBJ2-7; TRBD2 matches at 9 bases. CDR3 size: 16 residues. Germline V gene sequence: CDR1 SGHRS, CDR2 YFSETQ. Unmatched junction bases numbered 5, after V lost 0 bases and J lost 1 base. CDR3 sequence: CASSLASLAGSYEQYF. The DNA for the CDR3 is TGCGCCAGCAGCTTGGCGTCGCTAGCGGGATCCTACGAGCAGTACTTC. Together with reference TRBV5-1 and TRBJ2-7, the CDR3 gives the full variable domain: KAGVTQTPRYLIKTRGQQVTLSCSPISGHRSVSWYQQTPGQGLQFLFEYFSETQRNKGNFPGRFSGRQFSNSRSEMNVSTLELGDSALYLCASSLASLAGSYEQYFGPGTRLTVT.

The CDR3 region is CASSSRQGSVETQYF. The CDR3 nucleotides read TGTGCCAGCAGCTCTCGACAGGGGAGTGTAGAGACCCAGTACTTC. The chain links TRBV7-3 to TRBJ2-5, with TRBD1 identical over 8 bases. CDR3 length: 15 amino acids. In germline, CDR1 is SGHTA, CDR2 FQGTGA. After removal of 4 bases from V and 4 bases from J, the junction contained 8 bases not matched to a gene.

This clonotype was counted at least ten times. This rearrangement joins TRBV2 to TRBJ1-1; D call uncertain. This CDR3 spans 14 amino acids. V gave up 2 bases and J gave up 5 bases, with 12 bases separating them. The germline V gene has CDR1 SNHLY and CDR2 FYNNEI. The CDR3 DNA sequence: TGTGCCAGCAGTGAAAACTTAAGTGGAACTGAAGCTTTCTTT. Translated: CASSENLSGTEAFF.

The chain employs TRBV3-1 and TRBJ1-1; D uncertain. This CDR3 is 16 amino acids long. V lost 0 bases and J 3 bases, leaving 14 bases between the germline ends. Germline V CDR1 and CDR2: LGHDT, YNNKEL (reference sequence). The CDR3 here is CASSQDSAGAYTEAFF. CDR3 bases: TGTGCCAGCAGCCAAGATTCGGCAGGAGCCTACACTGAAGCTTTCTTT.